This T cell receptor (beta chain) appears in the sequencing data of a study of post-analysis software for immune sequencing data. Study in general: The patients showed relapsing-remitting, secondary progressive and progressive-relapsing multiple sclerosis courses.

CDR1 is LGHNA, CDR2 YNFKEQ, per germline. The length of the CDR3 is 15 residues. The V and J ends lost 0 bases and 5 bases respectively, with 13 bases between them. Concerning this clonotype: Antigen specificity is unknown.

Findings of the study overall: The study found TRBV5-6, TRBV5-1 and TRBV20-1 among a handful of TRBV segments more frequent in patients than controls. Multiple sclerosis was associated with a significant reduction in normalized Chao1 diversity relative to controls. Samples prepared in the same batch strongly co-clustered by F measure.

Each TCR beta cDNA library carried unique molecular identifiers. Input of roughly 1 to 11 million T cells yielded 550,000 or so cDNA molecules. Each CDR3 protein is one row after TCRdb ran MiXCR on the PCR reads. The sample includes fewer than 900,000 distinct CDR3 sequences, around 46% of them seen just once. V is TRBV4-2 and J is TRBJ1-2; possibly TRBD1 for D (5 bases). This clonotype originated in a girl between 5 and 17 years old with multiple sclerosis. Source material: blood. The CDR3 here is CASSQEGTASYGYTF. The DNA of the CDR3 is TGTGCCAGCAGCCAAGAGGGGACCGCGAGTTATGGCTACACCTTC.